This T cell receptor (beta chain) was captured in a study of CXCR3-negative and CXCR3-positive naive CD8 T cells. Study-wide results and caveats: Naive CXCR3-positive and CXCR3-negative cells shared TRBV-TRBJ usage; memory cells diverged. Once cells were cryopreserved, CXCR3 expression went down partly, and most assays used fresh PBMCs. High diversity, comparable across both naive subsets, contrasted with much lower diversity in memory CD8+ cells. CD5 surface expression was similar among naive subsets, and TCR strength was estimated by inference from TRB CDR3 properties.

UMI labels and 5' RACE were used to prepare the TRB cDNA libraries. Reprocessing the 5' RACE reads, TCRdb reports a single entry for every CDR3 protein and omits DNA. Seen in this sample are under 65,000 distinct CDR3 sequences; the ten most common clones hold about 20%. This CDR3 is 12 amino acids long. From germline, CDR1 is SQVTM and CDR2 ANQGSEA. Turning to this clonotype: Antigen unknown.

This sequence joins TRBV29-1 and TRBJ2-1; TCRdb lists TRBD2, though no DNA is available to test this call. The specimen sequenced was memory CD8+ T cells from blood. The receptor's source is a human donor in good health. Some clones in this sample may be carry-over from other donors' samples. CDR3 loop: CSVSDSGNEQFF.